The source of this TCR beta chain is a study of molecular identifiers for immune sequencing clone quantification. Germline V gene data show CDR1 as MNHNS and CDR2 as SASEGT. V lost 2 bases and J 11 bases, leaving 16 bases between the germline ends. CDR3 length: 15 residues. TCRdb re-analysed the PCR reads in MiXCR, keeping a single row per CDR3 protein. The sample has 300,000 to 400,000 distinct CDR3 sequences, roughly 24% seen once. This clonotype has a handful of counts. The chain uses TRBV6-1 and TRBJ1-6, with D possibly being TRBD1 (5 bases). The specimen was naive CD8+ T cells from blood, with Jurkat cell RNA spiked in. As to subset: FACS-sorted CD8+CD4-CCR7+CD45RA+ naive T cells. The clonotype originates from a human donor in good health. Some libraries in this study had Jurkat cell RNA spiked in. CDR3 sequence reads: CASSEYPGTHPPLHF. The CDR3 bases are TGTGCCAGCAGTGAATACCCCGGGACTCACCCACCCCTCCACTTT.